These 14 T cell receptor beta chains were sequenced from one sample in a study of shared clonotypes between healthy human individuals. Data came from immunoSEQ multiplex PCR; TCRdb stores just in-frame clones and leaves some out. The repertoire has roughly 2.6 million clones, approximately 92% of them found once; the top ten carry over 0.12%. Sequences were obtained from naive CD4+ T cells sorted from blood. Subset noted: CD45RA+ positively selected. Receptors were obtained from a young man in good health.

The chain joins TRBV5-6 to TRBJ2-5; unclear D gene. The J call may not be correct, given that the DNA end is closer to TRBJ2-7. The germline V gene has CDR1 SGHDT and CDR2 YYEEEE. The CDR3 has 12 residues. CDR3 region: CASSPGSYEQYF. The CDR3 region has the DNA TGTGCCAGCAGCCCTGGGTCCTACGAGCAGTACTTC.

This sequence joins TRBV7-9 and TRBJ2-5; 8 bases match TRBD2. This CDR3 comprises 14 residues. Germline loops: CDR1 SEHNR, CDR2 FQNEAQ (reference sequence). The junction had 10 bases not matched to a gene; V was cut back by 6 bases and J by 7 bases. CDR3 region: CASSKRGLEVTQYF. Here the CDR3 DNA reads TGTGCCAGCAGTAAGAGGGGACTAGAGGTGACCCAGTACTTC.

The chain uses TRBV19 and TRBJ1-3; no definite D call. Germline assignment: CDR1 LNHDA and CDR2 SQIVND (reference sequence). Trimming removed 6 bases from V and 2 bases from J, with 11 bases in between. The CDR3 is 14 residues long. The CDR3 reads CASRTGATGNTIYF. DNA of the CDR3: TGTGCCAGTAGGACGGGAGCGACTGGAAACACCATATATTTT.

As to this clone: This may be a read error, as it is one base from a much larger clone. The rearrangement uses TRBV19 and TRBJ2-7; 9 nucleotides line up with TRBD1. After removal of 1 base from V and 9 bases from J, the junction contained 10 bases not matched to a gene. CDR3 length: 15 residues. The germline V gene encodes CDR1 LNHDA and CDR2 SQIVND (reference sequence). CDR3 protein: CASSIGLDRGVRQYF. Written as DNA, the CDR3 is TGTGCCAGTAGTATAGGTTTGGACAGGGGAGTGAGGCAGTACTTC.

The V and J genes are TRBV5-1 and TRBJ1-1; no clear D. Deletions cut 1 base from V and 8 bases from J, with 24 bases between. In germline, CDR1 is SGHRS, CDR2 YFSETQ. The CDR3 contains 17 residues. The CDR3 DNA sequence: TGCGCCAGCAGCTTGCCCCGGGGAGGAGTGCTGGGCCAGGAAGCTTTCTTT. It specifies CASSLPRGGVLGQEAFF.

The chain has TRBV30 and TRBJ1-4, with D unclear. Germline lookup yields CDR1 GTSNPN and CDR2 SVGIG (reference sequence). The ends were cut back, 3 bases at V and 8 bases at J, with 19 bases in the middle. The CDR3 covers 15 residues. The CDR3 region is CAWSLVGSMKEKLFF. Written as DNA, the CDR3 is TGTGCCTGGAGCCTAGTCGGCTCCATGAAGGAAAAACTGTTTTTT.

This sequence joins TRBV7-2 and TRBJ2-7; D uncertain. The germline V gene encodes CDR1 SGHTA and CDR2 FQGNSA. The CDR3 totals 12 residues. V was shortened by 0 bases and J by 3 bases, with 3 bases between the two germline ends. CDR3 loop: CASSLADYEQYF. The CDR3 coding sequence is TGTGCCAGCAGCTTAGCAGACTACGAGCAGTACTTC.

This clone appeared a single time. The chain carries TRBV19 and TRBJ1-4; 9 bases agree with TRBD1. This CDR3 has 17 residues. Germline V gene lookup returns CDR1 LNHDA and CDR2 SQIVND (reference sequence). V was pared by 3 bases and J by 7 bases, with 12 bases of the junction left unmatched. CDR3 in amino acids: CASSIPTGGRVFEKLFF. The CDR3, as DNA: TGTGCCAGTAGTATTCCGACAGGGGGGCGTGTTTTTGAAAAACTGTTTTTT.

The rearrangement uses TRBV28 and TRBJ2-7, with 10 bases lining up with TRBD1. The length of the CDR3 is 18 residues. Germline V gene sequence: CDR1 MDHEN, CDR2 SYDVKM. The J segment lost 2 bases and the V segment lost 6 bases, leaving 16 bases of the junction unmatched. CDR3 coding DNA: TGTGCCAGCAGCTCCAGACAGGGGGCGCTCACCCGGGCCTACGAGCAGTACTTC. Translation gives CASSSRQGALTRAYEQYF.

The J gene is TRBJ2-7, the V gene TRBV11-3, with D possibly being TRBD1 (5 bases). This CDR3 has 15 residues. CDR1 and CDR2 (germline): SGHNT, YENEEA. Trimming pared 2 bases from V and 2 bases from J, leaving 13 bases between. CDR3 in amino acids: CASSLYTGDAYEQYF. The CDR3 nucleotides are TGTGCCAGCAGCTTATACACAGGAGACGCCTACGAGCAGTACTTC.

The chain uses TRBV28 and TRBJ1-6; unclear D gene. V was trimmed by 2 bases and J by 3 bases, leaving 11 bases between them. The germline V gene encodes CDR1 MDHEN and CDR2 SYDVKM. This CDR3 is 16 amino acids long. The CDR3 reads CASSLKGFFYNSPLHF. CDR3 coding DNA: TGTGCCAGCAGTTTAAAAGGCTTCTTCTATAATTCACCCCTCCACTTT. The whole variable domain, remainder taken from reference TRBV28 and TRBJ1-6, is DVKVTQSSRYLVKRTGEKVFLECVQDMDHENMFWYRQDPGLGLRLIYFSYDVKMKEKGDIPEGYSVSREKKERFSLILESASTNQTSMYLCASSLKGFFYNSPLHFGNGTRLTVT.

This clone was counted a few times. This chain joins TRBV10-3 and TRBJ1-5, with 7 bases aligning to TRBD1. V lost 10 bases and J lost 6; bases outside the gene matches: 15. There are 15 residues in the CDR3. The germline CDR1 and CDR2 sequences are ENHRY and SYGVKD. The chain's CDR3 is CATSPDREMGQPQHF. CDR3 bases: TGTGCCACGTCGCCCGACAGGGAGATGGGTCAGCCCCAGCATTTT.

This clone has just a few counts. This chain links TRBV30 with TRBJ1-3; tentatively, D is TRBD1 (5 bases). V was clipped by 0 bases and J by 2 bases, with 11 bases between them. The CDR3 spans 15 residues. Germline V gene sequence: CDR1 GTSNPN, CDR2 SVGIG (reference sequence). CDR3 DNA: TGTGCCTGGAGTGTGGTGGCGGGGGCTGGAAACACCATATATTTT. It specifies CAWSVVAGAGNTIYF.

This clone has just one count. The chain carries TRBV6-5 and TRBJ1-2; D unclear. The germline gives CDR1 MNHEY, CDR2 SVGAGI. V was pared by 2 bases and J by 4 bases, with 8 bases between. The length of the CDR3 is 13 residues. The CDR3 reads CASSYLQFYGYTF. CDR3 DNA sequence: TGTGCCAGCAGTTACCTACAGTTCTATGGCTACACCTTC.